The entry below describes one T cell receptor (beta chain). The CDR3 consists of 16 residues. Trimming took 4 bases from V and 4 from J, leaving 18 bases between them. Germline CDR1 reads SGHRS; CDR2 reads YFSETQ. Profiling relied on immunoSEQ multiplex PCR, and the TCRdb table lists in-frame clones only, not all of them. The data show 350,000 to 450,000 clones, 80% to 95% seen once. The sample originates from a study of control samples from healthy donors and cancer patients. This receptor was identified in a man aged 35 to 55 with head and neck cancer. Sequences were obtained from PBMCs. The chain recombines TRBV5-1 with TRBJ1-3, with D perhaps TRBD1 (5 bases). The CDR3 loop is CASSPWGLVGGNTIYF. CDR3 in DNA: TGCGCCAGCAGCCCTTGGGGCCTTGTTGGAGGAAACACCATATATTTT.